This T cell receptor (beta chain) was sequenced in a study of blood T cell repertoires in COVID-19. The overall study: The origin of the acute and convalescent COVID-19 samples was the United States, Italy and Spain.

In germline, CDR1 is DFQATT, CDR2 SNEGSKA (reference sequence). The CDR3 spans 11 residues. Measured with immunoSEQ multiplex PCR; TCRdb has only the in-frame clones, and not every one. The table has over 30,000 clones, roughly 89% seen once. The receptor's source is a man between 70 and 80 years old with active COVID-19. The sequenced sample consisted of peripheral blood. V and J are TRBV20-1 and TRBJ2-7, with 7 positions matching TRBD2. The CDR3 loop is CSWGGDYEQYF. In DNA, the CDR3 is TGCAGCTGGGGGGGTGACTACGAGCAGTACTTC.